These 7 T cell receptor beta chains originate from one sample sequenced in a study of T cell repertoires in cytomegalovirus infection. TCRdb recomputed calls from the reads with MiXCR, one row per CDR3 protein. Of about 700,000 distinct CDR3 sequences in the sample, around 35% were seen once. Their antigens are not known. Sequences were derived from cultured PBMCs, sampled from culture after CMV antigen stimulation. These receptor sequences come from a human donor in good health (CMV status not recorded). Some clones in this sample may be carry-over from other donors' samples.

In its sample, this clonotype was seen many times. The rearrangement links TRBV6-2 or TRBV6-3 to TRBJ1-5; D is ambiguous. The CDR3 runs to 14 residues. Germline V gene sequence: CDR1 MNHEY, CDR2 SVGEGT. V lost 2 bases, J lost 3 bases, and 8 bases lay in between. For the CDR3, the DNA is TGTGCCAGCAGTTACGCCGGACCCAATCAGCCCCAGCATTTT. This codes for CASSYAGPNQPQHF.

The CDR3 sequence is CASSRGLAGEQFF. The DNA for the CDR3 is TGCGCCAGCAGCAGGGGACTAGCGGGTGAGCAGTTCTTC. The chain employs TRBV4-1 and TRBJ2-1; TRBD2 matches at 12 bases. V shed 5 bases, J shed 9 bases, and the junction held 2 bases outside the gene matches. This CDR3 is built from 13 residues. The germline V gene encodes CDR1 MGHRA and CDR2 YSYEKL.

The rearrangement uses TRBV6-5 and TRBJ2-7, with D possibly TRBD1 on 6 matching bases. Between the trimmed V and J ends, which lost 4 bases and 1 base, there was a span of 17 bases. The CDR3 spans 16 residues. Per germline, CDR1 MNHEY and CDR2 SVGAGI. The CDR3 bases are TGTGCCAGCAGTTCTCGCGGGTCGGGACAATCCTACGAGCAGTACTTC. Encoded protein: CASSSRGSGQSYEQYF.

In its sample, this clonotype was seen many times. DNA of the CDR3: TGTGCCAGCAGCCCGGGACAGGGCACGTACAATGAGCAGTTCTTC. Protein: CASSPGQGTYNEQFF. The chain is built from TRBV11-3 and TRBJ2-1, with 9 bases that match TRBD1. Trimming took 5 bases from V and 4 from J; bases not matched to a gene: 6. The CDR3 consists of 15 residues. Germline loops: CDR1 SGHNT, CDR2 YENEEA.

This sequence joins TRBV2 and TRBJ2-2, with TRBD2 matching 8 bases. The CDR3 totals 15 residues. The V gene end was trimmed by 3 bases and the J gene end by 4 bases; junction bases not matched to a gene: 4. Germline V gene lookup returns CDR1 SNHLY and CDR2 FYNNEI. The CDR3 is CASSEIGGGTGELFF. The CDR3, as DNA: TGTGCCAGCAGTGAGATCGGGGGGGGCACCGGGGAGCTGTTTTTT.

This clonotype has more than one count but fewer than ten. The chain recombines TRBV12-5 with TRBJ1-1, with unresolved D. From germline, CDR1 is LGHNT and CDR2 FRNRAP. V lost 6 bases to trimming and J lost 11 bases, with 16 bases between them. The CDR3 loop spans 12 amino acids. This chain's CDR3 is CASGPVGTPAFF. The DNA for the CDR3 is TGTGCTAGTGGCCCCGTGGGAACTCCGGCTTTCTTT.

There are a few counts of this clonotype. The V gene is TRBV7-6, the J gene TRBJ2-7; D may be TRBD2 (6 bases). Germline loops: CDR1 SGHVS, CDR2 FNYEAQ. V lost 1 base and J lost 0, with 10 bases in between. The CDR3 covers 15 residues. Here the CDR3 reads CASSLEDGSSYEQYF. DNA for the CDR3: TGTGCCAGCAGCTTAGAAGACGGGAGCTCCTACGAGCAGTACTTC. Full variable domain (rest looked up from reference TRBV7-6 and TRBJ2-7): GAGVSQSPRYKVTKRGQDVALRCDPISGHVSLYWYRQALGQGPEFLTYFNYEAQQDKSGLPNDRFSAERPEGSISTLTIQRTEQRDSAMYRCASSLEDGSSYEQYFGPGTRLTVT.